A selection of T cell receptor beta chains follows, all from one sample in a study of blood T cells in healthy people across ages. TCRdb redid the calling of the 5' RACE reads with MiXCR, one entry per CDR3 protein. The sample includes around 1,000,000 distinct CDR3 sequences, approximately 26% seen only once; the top ten take about 0.72%. These data were likewise used in another study, on T cells of mothers and their children.

The sequencing sample was made of blood. All receptors come from a girl aged 2 to 9 in good health. The CDR3 runs from the conserved cysteine through the conserved F or W. The order of the fields is D gene, clone size, V gene, J gene, CDR3 protein, CDR3 DNA. A D gene is named only where the DNA matches it firmly. Clone size is shown for a subset of rows, as once, few, many or a class of expanded clone.

D: .
size: few
V: TRBV24-1
J: TRBJ1-5
CDR3: CATSDGRLGNQPQHF
DNA: TGTGCCACCAGTGACGGCCGGTTGGGCAATCAGCCCCAGCATTTT

D: .
size: few
V: TRBV20-1
J: TRBJ1-5
CDR3: CSARRDFYQPQHF
DNA: TGCAGTGCTAGACGGGACTTCTATCAGCCCCAGCATTTT

D: TRBD2
size: few
V: TRBV3-1
J: TRBJ2-7
CDR3: CASSHLAGDFSEQYF
DNA: TGTGCCAGCAGCCATCTAGCGGGAGATTTCTCCGAGCAGTACTTC

D: .
size: .
V: TRBV6-5
J: TRBJ2-6
CDR3: CASARANALTF
DNA: TGTGCCAGCGCGAGGGCCAACGCCCTGACTTTC

D: .
size: .
V: TRBV6-1
J: TRBJ2-7
CDR3: CASSDSIQNSIYEQYF
DNA: TGTGCCAGCAGTGATAGCATACAGAACTCCATTTACGAGCAGTACTTC

D: TRBD2
size: many
V: TRBV7-8
J: TRBJ2-5
CDR3: CASNPDPGLARETQYF
DNA: TGTGCCAGCAACCCCGACCCGGGACTAGCTCGAGAGACCCAGTACTTC

D: TRBD1
size: .
V: TRBV6-5
J: TRBJ1-4
CDR3: CASRTGTGLEKLFF
DNA: TGTGCCAGCAGGACCGGGACAGGGTTGGAAAAACTGTTTTTT

D: .
size: .
V: TRBV29-1
J: TRBJ2-3
CDR3: CSVRQDNTDTQYF
DNA: TGCAGCGTTCGGCAGGATAACACAGATACGCAGTATTTT

D: .
size: .
V: TRBV5-1
J: TRBJ2-5
CDR3: CASSLSHRETQYF
DNA: TGCGCCAGCAGCTTGTCGCATCGGGAGACCCAGTACTTC

D: TRBD1
size: .
V: TRBV19
J: TRBJ1-1
CDR3: CASSGALGTAKGEAFF
DNA: TGTGCCAGTAGTGGCGCCTTAGGGACAGCCAAGGGTGAAGCTTTCTTT

D: .
size: .
V: TRBV2
J: TRBJ1-2
CDR3: CASQTGSSYGYTF
DNA: TGTGCCAGCCAAACGGGCAGTAGCTATGGCTACACCTTC

D: .
size: .
V: TRBV5-1
J: TRBJ1-2
CDR3: CASSQKTGGGGYTF
DNA: TGCGCCAGCAGCCAGAAGACAGGAGGAGGCGGCTACACCTTC

D: .
size: few
V: TRBV5-6
J: TRBJ1-5
CDR3: CASSLAGHPQPQHF
DNA: TGTGCCAGCAGCTTGGCCGGACACCCACAGCCCCAGCATTTT

D: .
size: few
V: TRBV5-1
J: TRBJ1-1
CDR3: CASSPGRDSLGGAEAFF
DNA: TGCGCCAGCAGCCCCGGTAGGGACTCCCTTGGGGGCGCTGAAGCTTTCTTT

D: .
size: few
V: TRBV12-3/TRBV12-4
J: TRBJ1-4
CDR3: CASSARGGREKLFF
DNA: TGTGCCAGCAGCGCAAGGGGGGGGCGTGAAAAACTGTTTTTT

D: .
size: .
V: TRBV24-1
J: TRBJ2-3
CDR3: CATSDPTEGDTQYF
DNA: TGTGCCACCAGTGATCCCACAGAGGGAGATACGCAGTATTTT

D: .
size: few
V: TRBV29-1
J: TRBJ1-2
CDR3: CSVGNRLSYGYTF
DNA: TGCAGCGTTGGAAACCGGCTCAGCTATGGCTACACCTTC

D: .
size: few
V: TRBV6-2/TRBV6-3
J: TRBJ1-5
CDR3: CASSYGARRINQPQHF
DNA: TGTGCCAGCAGTTATGGGGCTCGACGGATCAATCAGCCCCAGCATTTT

D: .
size: few
V: TRBV7-2
J: TRBJ1-4
CDR3: CASSPNSANEKLFF
DNA: TGTGCCAGCAGCCCCAACAGCGCGAATGAAAAACTGTTTTTT

D: .
size: .
V: TRBV15
J: TRBJ2-2
CDR3: CATSRKTRRAGELFF
DNA: TGTGCCACCAGCAGGAAGACAAGGCGAGCCGGGGAGCTGTTTTTT

D: .
size: .
V: TRBV7-2
J: TRBJ1-1
CDR3: CASSSGWANTEAFF
DNA: TGTGCCAGCAGCTCAGGGTGGGCGAACACTGAAGCTTTCTTT

D: .
size: few
V: TRBV7-3
J: TRBJ2-1
CDR3: CASSLTAESYNEQFF
DNA: TGTGCCAGCAGCTTAACAGCTGAATCCTACAATGAGCAGTTCTTC

D: .
size: .
V: TRBV5-5
J: TRBJ2-3
CDR3: CASSLVGVVTDTQYF
DNA: TGTGCCAGCAGCTTGGTGGGAGTGGTCACAGATACGCAGTATTTT

D: .
size: .
V: TRBV7-2
J: TRBJ2-1
CDR3: CASSLEVLNEQFF
DNA: TGTGCCAGCAGCTTAGAAGTTCTCAATGAGCAGTTCTTC

D: TRBD2
size: .
V: TRBV4-3
J: TRBJ2-7
CDR3: CASSQESGRFSYEQYF
DNA: TGCGCCAGCAGCCAAGAATCCGGGAGGTTCTCCTACGAGCAGTACTTC

D: .
size: .
V: TRBV6-6
J: TRBJ1-1
CDR3: CASDQGNTEAFF
DNA: TGTGCCAGCGATCAGGGGAACACTGAAGCTTTCTTT

D: .
size: few
V: TRBV27
J: TRBJ1-2
CDR3: CASTKLGDRGYTF
DNA: TGTGCCAGCACGAAACTGGGGGATCGTGGCTACACCTTC

D: .
size: many
V: TRBV29-1
J: TRBJ2-1
CDR3: CSVAGRSYNEQFF
DNA: TGCAGCGTTGCAGGCAGGTCCTACAATGAGCAGTTCTTC

D: .
size: .
V: TRBV4-1
J: TRBJ2-7
CDR3: CASSLPMGEQYF
DNA: TGCGCCAGCAGCCTCCCCATGGGGGAGCAGTACTTC

D: .
size: .
V: TRBV7-9
J: TRBJ2-5
CDR3: CASSLKGRGQETQYF
DNA: TGTGCCAGCAGCTTGAAGGGTCGGGGCCAAGAGACCCAGTACTTC

D: .
size: few
V: TRBV27
J: TRBJ1-6
CDR3: CASSTPIFGYNSPLHF
DNA: TGTGCCAGCAGTACCCCAATATTTGGGTATAATTCACCCCTCCACTTT

D: .
size: .
V: TRBV28
J: TRBJ2-3
CDR3: CASSFKHRGLWYF
DNA: TGTGCCAGCAGTTTCAAACATCGGGGGTTATGGTATTTT

D: .
size: few
V: TRBV28
J: TRBJ2-7
CDR3: CASSPYSMGQGAHEQYF
DNA: TGTGCCAGCAGTCCCTACTCGATGGGACAAGGAGCCCACGAGCAGTACTTC

D: TRBD1
size: .
V: TRBV7-9
J: TRBJ2-3
CDR3: CATGPTGGYADTQYF
DNA: TGTGCCACAGGGCCGACAGGGGGGTATGCAGATACGCAGTATTTT

D: .
size: .
V: TRBV5-1
J: TRBJ1-2
CDR3: CASSLEGSRGLYGYTF
DNA: TGCGCCAGCAGCTTGGAAGGGAGCCGGGGCCTCTATGGCTACACCTTC

D: .
size: many
V: TRBV20-1
J: TRBJ2-4
CDR3: CSAAQILAKNIQYF
DNA: TGCAGTGCTGCACAGATCCTAGCCAAAAACATTCAGTACTTC

D: TRBD1
size: few
V: TRBV20-1
J: TRBJ1-6
CDR3: CSARGGQGLFNSPLHF
DNA: TGCAGTGCTAGAGGTGGACAGGGATTATTTAATTCACCCCTCCACTTT

D: .
size: .
V: TRBV29-1
J: TRBJ1-1
CDR3: CSVEEGPGKGRVMNTEAFF
DNA: TGCAGCGTTGAAGAAGGGCCAGGAAAAGGGAGGGTTATGAACACTGAAGCTTTCTTT

D: TRBD1
size: .
V: TRBV28
J: TRBJ1-1
CDR3: CASSPVIDRANRNTEAFF
DNA: TGTGCCAGCAGTCCCGTAATCGACAGGGCAAATCGGAACACTGAAGCTTTCTTT

D: .
size: .
V: TRBV29-1
J: TRBJ1-1
CDR3: CSVPGFENTEAFF
DNA: TGCAGCGTCCCGGGGTTTGAGAACACTGAAGCTTTCTTT

D: .
size: .
V: TRBV18
J: TRBJ1-5
CDR3: CASSLDSEQPQHF
DNA: TGTGCCAGCTCACTGGACAGCGAACAGCCCCAGCATTTT

D: .
size: few
V: TRBV12-5
J: TRBJ2-7
CDR3: CASGLGETLLTYEQYF
DNA: TGTGCTAGTGGTTTGGGGGAGACCTTGCTCACCTACGAGCAGTACTTC

D: .
size: .
V: TRBV6-6
J: TRBJ2-4
CDR3: CASSYGSGDLAKNIQYF
DNA: TGTGCCAGCAGTTATGGTTCCGGAGATTTAGCCAAAAACATTCAGTACTTC

D: .
size: .
V: TRBV12-3/TRBV12-4
J: TRBJ1-1
CDR3: CASSHNQNTEAFF
DNA: TGTGCCAGCAGCCACAACCAGAACACTGAAGCTTTCTTT

D: TRBD1
size: .
V: TRBV4-2
J: TRBJ1-4
CDR3: CASSPGQHEKLFF
DNA: TGTGCCAGCAGCCCGGGACAGCATGAAAAACTGTTTTTT

D: .
size: few
V: TRBV9
J: TRBJ2-5
CDR3: CASSAGGYYGQLAKETQYF
DNA: TGTGCCAGCAGCGCGGGAGGCTACTATGGACAGCTGGCGAAAGAGACCCAGTACTTC

D: .
size: once
V: TRBV27
J: TRBJ2-7
CDR3: CASSSGLYYEHYF
DNA: TGTGCCAGCAGTTCGGGACTTTACTACGAGCACTACTTC

D: TRBD1
size: few
V: TRBV28
J: TRBJ2-1
CDR3: CASSFAGQAYQSTYNEQFF
DNA: TGTGCCAGCAGTTTTGCGGGACAGGCCTACCAATCAACCTACAATGAGCAGTTCTTC

D: TRBD1
size: few
V: TRBV15
J: TRBJ2-1
CDR3: CATSLDRDFNEQFF
DNA: TGTGCCACCAGTTTGGACAGGGATTTCAATGAGCAGTTCTTC

D: TRBD2
size: many
V: TRBV4-2
J: TRBJ2-3
CDR3: CASSQEGLAGSTDTQYF
DNA: TGTGCCAGCAGCCAAGAGGGACTAGCGGGGAGCACAGATACGCAGTATTTT

D: .
size: few
V: TRBV6-1
J: TRBJ2-3
CDR3: CASSEAWGQADTQYF
DNA: TGTGCCAGCAGTGAAGCTTGGGGGCAGGCAGATACGCAGTATTTT

D: TRBD2
size: .
V: TRBV7-8
J: TRBJ2-1
CDR3: CASSLAGGPLFF
DNA: TGTGCCAGCAGCCTAGCGGGAGGGCCTCTATTCTTC

D: TRBD1
size: few
V: TRBV20-1
J: TRBJ2-7
CDR3: CSARDGTGNAFEQYF
DNA: TGCAGTGCTAGAGACGGGACAGGGAACGCCTTCGAGCAGTACTTC

D: .
size: .
V: TRBV29-1
J: TRBJ2-1
CDR3: CSVTGPTPYNEQFF
DNA: TGCAGCGTAACGGGCCCGACACCCTACAATGAGCAGTTCTTC

D: .
size: few
V: TRBV2
J: TRBJ2-2
CDR3: CASTEDTGELFF
DNA: TGTGCCAGCACTGAGGACACCGGGGAGCTGTTTTTT